This TCR beta chain was obtained from a study of blood T cell repertoires in COVID-19. The wider study: From the United States, Italy and Spain came samples of acute and convalescent COVID-19. T cells, B-cell-depleted T cells, or PBMCs provided the cDNA or gDNA that served as material.

The V gene end was trimmed by 1 base and the J gene end by 2 bases; junction bases not matched to a gene: 5. Germline lookup yields CDR1 GTSNPN and CDR2 SVGIG (reference sequence). This CDR3 has 15 amino acids. In the authors' workflow: Amplification from reference gene primers served as the basis for estimated nucleated cell counts. The assay was immunoSEQ multiplex PCR, and TCRdb's table has in-frame clones only and misses some. The DNA was the basis for D and trimming; V, J and clone size are from that table. The sample shows about 220,000 clones, more than 65% of them seen only once. The J gene is TRBJ1-3, the V gene TRBV30, with 7 positions matching TRBD1. This clonotype was sampled from a woman aged 30 to 39 who had recovered from COVID-19. Sequenced input: peripheral blood. The CDR3, as DNA: TGTGCCTGGAGTGCCAAGGGACAGACTGGAAACACCATATATTTT. It encodes CAWSAKGQTGNTIYF.